Listed below are T cell receptor beta chains from one sample, sequenced in a study of T cell repertoires in cytomegalovirus infection. TCRdb redid the calling of the reads with MiXCR, one entry per CDR3 protein. The data hold about half a million distinct CDR3 sequences, with roughly a third observed a single time. These receptors lack a known antigen. The material was cultured PBMCs, obtained from culture after CMV antigen stimulation. Receptors were obtained from a human donor in good health (CMV status not recorded). Some clones in this sample may be carry-over from other donors' samples. Both conserved end residues are part of each CDR3. The order of the fields is V gene, J gene, CDR3 protein.

TRBV6-5	TRBJ2-2	CASKGLLTGELFF
TRBV7-2	TRBJ1-1	CASSLALENTEAFF
TRBV6-5	TRBJ2-1	CASTQAGSGLVGNEQFF
TRBV19	TRBJ2-2	CASRRNGQGAGTGELFF
TRBV7-6	TRBJ1-1	CASSLDSGTEAFF
TRBV28	TRBJ1-3	CASSLAGDRSGNTIYF
TRBV7-2	TRBJ1-1	CASSLGVGSEAFF
TRBV24-1	TRBJ2-1	CATSDSLEREQSYNEQFF
TRBV2	TRBJ1-2	CASSVQGANYGYTF
TRBV29-1	TRBJ2-1	CSVEGDSRSYNEQFF
TRBV2	TRBJ2-1	CASNLAQSYNEQFF
TRBV5-1	TRBJ2-2	CASSTQGNTGELFF
TRBV7-2	TRBJ2-7	CASSLEDRNYEQYF
TRBV20-1	TRBJ2-3	CSASALAGDTDTQYF
TRBV28	TRBJ1-2	CASSFEVYGYTF
TRBV11-2	TRBJ2-3	CASSWGSGSTDTQYF
TRBV11-2	TRBJ2-1	CASSTVDDEQFF
TRBV12-3/TRBV12-4	TRBJ1-1	CASSPWEGQNTEAFF
TRBV19	TRBJ2-3	CASRSGTSTDTQYF
TRBV7-9	TRBJ2-1	CASSLGYLEQFF
TRBV12-3/TRBV12-4	TRBJ1-3	CASSFGSRGNTIYF
TRBV19	TRBJ1-1	CASSQGWGTEAFF